Reported below is one TCR beta chain. This clone appeared a single time. No cognate antigen has been identified for it. One base away there is no much larger clone; base qualities are not given. The trial excluded patients who had a history of autoimmune disease or who were on systemic immunosuppression. Peripheral blood for TCR sequencing was collected from all dose cohorts at baseline, on cycle 4 day 1, and on cycle 7 day 1. Samples were obtained from an open-label, multicenter, first-in-human phase I dose-escalation trial of ivuxolimab. Adults with locally advanced or metastatic melanoma, renal cell, hepatocellular, or head and neck squamous cell carcinoma were enrolled in the trial. Before TCR sequencing, CD4+ T cells and CD8+ T cells from peripheral blood were sorted into separate populations. The data are from a study of OX40 agonist ivuxolimab in advanced cancers. About the investigation overall: The costimulatory receptor OX40 (CD134) was targeted by ivuxolimab, a fully human IgG2 agonistic monoclonal antibody. Intravenous ivuxolimab was administered to patients every 2 weeks at six dose levels: 0.01, 0.1, 0.3, 1.5, 3 and 10 mg/kg. Of the approximately 53 patients in dose escalation, about 20 had hepatocellular carcinoma, about 15 had melanoma, 9 had renal cell carcinoma and 9 had head and neck cancer. A male proportion of 82.7% and a mean age of roughly 55 years, ranging from about 23 to 90, were recorded for the dose-escalation cohort. Patients were allowed to have had prior anti-PD-1, anti-PD-L1 or anti-CTLA-4 therapy, and around 37% of the dose-escalation patients had previously received checkpoint inhibitors. Partial responses occurred in three dose-escalation patients, of whom one had hepatocellular carcinoma and two had cutaneous melanoma. Peripheral TCRbeta sequencing was intended to test whether TCR sequence diversity was altered and clonal T-cell expansion was caused by ivuxolimab. The paper covers the monotherapy dose-escalation part of the phase I ivuxolimab trial, which included N of about 50 patients.

Results the study describes overall, beyond this receptor: Partial responders in the 0.1-3.0 mg/kg groups had among the lowest normalized peripheral clonal expansion, especially among CD8+ T cells. After ivuxolimab, CD8+ T cells had more expanded clones than CD4+ T cells on average. The antigen specificity of the clonally expanded peripheral T cells was not determined. At doses of 0.1 to 3.0 mg/kg, clonal expansion of both CD4+ and CD8+ blood T cells was observed from baseline to week 6. Low levels of normalized T-cell clonal expansion were also seen in some patients who did not respond.

Germline trimming amounts to 8 bases on V and 3 bases on J, with 8 as the count of junction bases outside the gene matches. Taken from the germline V gene, the CDR1 and CDR2 loops are SNHLY and FYNNEI. The CDR3 sequence holds 14 residues, the cysteine and phenylalanine included. Just CDR3 DNA is preserved here, 42 bases in frame from base 1. For sequencing of the TCRbeta CDR3 region, genomic DNA was extracted from the sorted cells. The immunoSEQ Assay was used to sequence the TCRbeta CDR3 regions. TCRdb limited this immuneACCESS table to in-frame rearrangements with V and J called. A share of clones is missing; checked studies link under half to unresolved V genes, and the rest is unexplained. The sample table lists fewer than 55,000 clones, 75% to 90% of them with a count of one. Approximately 2% of the sample is in the top ten clones.

The sample in question was CD4+ or CD8+ T cells sorted from blood, obtained in a trial of the OX40 agonist ivuxolimab. Rearrangement joined TRBV2 to TRBJ2-3; 7 bases in the junction line up with TRBD1. The receptor was derived from an adult with an advanced solid tumor such as melanoma, head and neck, liver or kidney cancer. The CDR3 protein sequence reads: CASVLGTATDTQYF. The nucleotides are TGTGCCAGCGTGTTGGGGACAGCAACAGATACGCAGTATTTT.